This TCR beta chain was sequenced for a study of cytomegalovirus exposure and HLA in healthy donors. About the research overall: Of approximately 400 genotyped donors, about 81% clustered with self-reported Caucasian donors. Notes on the study in general: Presence/absence comparisons presumed near-even sequencing depth among donors. A previous analysis found most TCR beta V segments productive roughly 87% or roughly 30% of the time. One cluster of highly shared sequence variants probably arose as a sequencing artifact.

Primers included in the PCR were 60 Vbeta and 13 Jbeta primers. Assay: immunoSEQ multiplex PCR; the TCRdb copy retains only in-frame clones and omits some. The sample contains 110,000 to 150,000 clones, roughly 75% of which appear only once. Turning to this clone: The antigen remains unidentified.

CDR1 is SNHLY, CDR2 FYNNEI, per germline. Trimming took 8 bases from V and 8 from J, leaving 18 bases between them. CDR3 length: 13 residues. Sample: PBMCs. This chain uses TRBV2 with TRBJ1-1; perhaps TRBD1 as D (6 bases). This clonotype was sampled from a man aged 30 to 39 in good health and CMV-seronegative. The CDR3 DNA sequence: TGTGCCAGCCAAGAAGACGGGACAACAGAAGCTTTCTTT. It codes for CASQEDGTTEAFF.